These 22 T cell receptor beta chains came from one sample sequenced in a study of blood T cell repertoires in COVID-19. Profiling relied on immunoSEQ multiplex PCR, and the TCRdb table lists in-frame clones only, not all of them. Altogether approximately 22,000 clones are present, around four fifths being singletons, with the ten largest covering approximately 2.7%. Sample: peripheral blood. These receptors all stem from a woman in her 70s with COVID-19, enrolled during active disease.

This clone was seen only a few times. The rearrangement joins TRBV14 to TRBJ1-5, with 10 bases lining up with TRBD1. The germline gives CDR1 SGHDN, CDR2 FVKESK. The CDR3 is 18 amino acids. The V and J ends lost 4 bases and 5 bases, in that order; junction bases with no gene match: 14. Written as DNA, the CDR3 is TGTGCCAGCAGCCGTTTTCGGACAGGGGGATTCGTGGATCAGCCCCAGCATTTT. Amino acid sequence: CASSRFRTGGFVDQPQHF.

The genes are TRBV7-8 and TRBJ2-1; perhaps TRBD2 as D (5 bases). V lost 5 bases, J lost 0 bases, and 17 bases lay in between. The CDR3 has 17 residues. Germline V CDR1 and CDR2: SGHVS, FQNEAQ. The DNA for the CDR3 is TGTGCCAGCAGCCCCCCCCAAGGACTCGGCTCCTACAATGAGCAGTTCTTC. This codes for CASSPPQGLGSYNEQFF.

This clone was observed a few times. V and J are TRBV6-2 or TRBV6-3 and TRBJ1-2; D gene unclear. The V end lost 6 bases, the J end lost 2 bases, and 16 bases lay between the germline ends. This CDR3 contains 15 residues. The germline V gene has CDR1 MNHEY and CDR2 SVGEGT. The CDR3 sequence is CASSPRGAGNYGYTF. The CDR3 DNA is TGTGCCAGCAGCCCCCGGGGAGCGGGAAACTATGGCTACACCTTC.

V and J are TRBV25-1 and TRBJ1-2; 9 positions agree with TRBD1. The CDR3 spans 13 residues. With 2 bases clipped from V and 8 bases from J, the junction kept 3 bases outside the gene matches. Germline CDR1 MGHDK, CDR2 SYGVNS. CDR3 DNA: TGTGCCAGCAGTGAAGGGACAGGGACAGGCTACACCTTC. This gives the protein CASSEGTGTGYTF.

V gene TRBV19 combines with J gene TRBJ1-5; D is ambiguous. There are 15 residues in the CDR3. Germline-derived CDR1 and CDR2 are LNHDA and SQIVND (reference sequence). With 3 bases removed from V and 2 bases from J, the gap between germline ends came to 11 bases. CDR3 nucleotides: TGTGCCAGTAGTATTAACTCAGCGGGCAATCAGCCCCAGCATTTT. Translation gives CASSINSAGNQPQHF. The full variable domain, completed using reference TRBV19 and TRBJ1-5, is DGGITQSPKYLFRKEGQNVTLSCEQNLNHDAMYWYRQDPGQGLRLIYYSQIVNDFQKGDIAEGYSVSREKKESFPLTVTSAQKNPTAFYLCASSINSAGNQPQHFGDGTRLSIL.

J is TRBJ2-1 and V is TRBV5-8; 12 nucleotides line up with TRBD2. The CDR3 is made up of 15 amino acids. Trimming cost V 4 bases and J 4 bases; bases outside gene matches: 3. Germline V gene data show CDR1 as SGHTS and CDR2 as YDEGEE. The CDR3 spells CASSLGLAGYNEQFF. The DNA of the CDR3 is TGTGCCAGCAGCCTGGGACTAGCGGGTTACAATGAGCAGTTCTTC.

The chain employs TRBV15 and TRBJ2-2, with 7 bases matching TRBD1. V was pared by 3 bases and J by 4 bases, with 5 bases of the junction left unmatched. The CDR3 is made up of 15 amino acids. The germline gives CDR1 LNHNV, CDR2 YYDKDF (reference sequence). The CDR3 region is CATSSSGQFTGELFF. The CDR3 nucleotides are TGTGCCACCAGCAGTTCGGGACAGTTCACCGGGGAGCTGTTTTTT.

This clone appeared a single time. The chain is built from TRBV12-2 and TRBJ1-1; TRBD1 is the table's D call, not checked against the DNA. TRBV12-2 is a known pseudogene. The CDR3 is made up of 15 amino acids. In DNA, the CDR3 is TGTGCAAGTCGCTTAGTGGCGGGACAGGGCCCTGAAGCTTTCTTT. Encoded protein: CASRLVAGQGPEAFF.

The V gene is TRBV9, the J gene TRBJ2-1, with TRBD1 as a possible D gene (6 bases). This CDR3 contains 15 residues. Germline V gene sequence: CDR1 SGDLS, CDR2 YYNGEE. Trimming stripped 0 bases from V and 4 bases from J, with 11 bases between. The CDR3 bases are TGTGCCAGCAGCGTAGCAGGGGAGTCGTACAATGAGCAGTTCTTC. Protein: CASSVAGESYNEQFF.

CDR3 sequence: CASSLGRAEAFF. Written as DNA, the CDR3 is TGTGCCAGCAGTTTAGGCCGCGCTGAAGCTTTCTTT. V usage is TRBV12-3 or TRBV12-4 and J usage is TRBJ1-1; D is uncertain. Trimming removed 1 base at V and 6 bases at J, with 6 bases between. The CDR3 has 12 residues.

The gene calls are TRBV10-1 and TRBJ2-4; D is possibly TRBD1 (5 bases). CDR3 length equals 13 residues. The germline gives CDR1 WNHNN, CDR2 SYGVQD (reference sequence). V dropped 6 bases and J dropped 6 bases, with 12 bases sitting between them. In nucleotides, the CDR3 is TGCGCCAGCAGAGCAGCCCAGGGAAACATTCAGTACTTC. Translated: CASRAAQGNIQYF.

The CDR3 loop is CASSEGQGGGTQYF. The CDR3 DNA reads as TGCGCCAGCAGTGAGGGACAGGGTGGGGGGACCCAGTACTTC. The chain has TRBV10-2 and TRBJ2-5, with 8 positions matching TRBD1. Unmatched junction bases numbered 6, after V lost 2 bases and J lost 7 bases. The CDR3 sequence is 14 residues long. Germline V gene sequence: CDR1 WSHSY, CDR2 SAAADI.

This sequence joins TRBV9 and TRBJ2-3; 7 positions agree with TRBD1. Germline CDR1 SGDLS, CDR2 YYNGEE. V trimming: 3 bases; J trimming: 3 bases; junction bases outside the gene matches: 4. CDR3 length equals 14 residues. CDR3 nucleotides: TGTGCCAGCAGCGAGGGGGCTACGACAGATACGCAGTATTTT. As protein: CASSEGATTDTQYF.

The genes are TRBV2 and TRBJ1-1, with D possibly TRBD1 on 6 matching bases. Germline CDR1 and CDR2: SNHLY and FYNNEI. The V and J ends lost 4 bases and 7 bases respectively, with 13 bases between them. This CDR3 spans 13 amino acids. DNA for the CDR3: TGTGCCAGCAGTGTTATGACAGGAGGTGAAGCTTTCTTT. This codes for CASSVMTGGEAFF.

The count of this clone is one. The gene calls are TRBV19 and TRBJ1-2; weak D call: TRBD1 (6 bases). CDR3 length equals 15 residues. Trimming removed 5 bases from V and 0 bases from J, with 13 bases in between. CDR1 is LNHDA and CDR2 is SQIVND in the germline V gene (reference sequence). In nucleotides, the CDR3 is TGTGCCAGTAGTCCGCAGGGGATATCTAACTATGGCTACACCTTC. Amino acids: CASSPQGISNYGYTF.

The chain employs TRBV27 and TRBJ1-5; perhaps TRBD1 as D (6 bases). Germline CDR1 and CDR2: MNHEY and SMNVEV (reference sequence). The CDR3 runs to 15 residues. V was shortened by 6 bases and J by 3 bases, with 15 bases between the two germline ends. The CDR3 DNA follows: TGTGCCAGCAGACTACAGGGTATGGTCAATCAGCCCCAGCATTTT. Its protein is CASRLQGMVNQPQHF.

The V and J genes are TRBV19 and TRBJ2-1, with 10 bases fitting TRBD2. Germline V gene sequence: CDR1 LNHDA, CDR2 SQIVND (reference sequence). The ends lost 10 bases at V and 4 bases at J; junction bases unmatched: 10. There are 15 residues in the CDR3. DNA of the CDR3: TGTGCCACCCGGGGGCTAGCGGGAGCTTACAATGAGCAGTTCTTC. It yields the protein CATRGLAGAYNEQFF.

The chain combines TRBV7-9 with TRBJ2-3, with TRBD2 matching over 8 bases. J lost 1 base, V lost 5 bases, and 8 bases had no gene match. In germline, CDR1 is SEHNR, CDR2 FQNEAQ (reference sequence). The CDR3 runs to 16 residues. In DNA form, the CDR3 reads TGTGCCAGCAGCCCCCAGTCGACTAGCGGCACAGATACGCAGTATTTT. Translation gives CASSPQSTSGTDTQYF.

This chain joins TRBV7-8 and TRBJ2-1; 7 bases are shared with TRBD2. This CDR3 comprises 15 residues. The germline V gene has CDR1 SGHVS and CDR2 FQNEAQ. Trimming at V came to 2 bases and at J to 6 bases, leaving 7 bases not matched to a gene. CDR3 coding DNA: TGTGCCAGCAGCTTAAGGCGGGAGCTGCGCAATGAGCAGTTCTTC. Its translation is CASSLRRELRNEQFF.

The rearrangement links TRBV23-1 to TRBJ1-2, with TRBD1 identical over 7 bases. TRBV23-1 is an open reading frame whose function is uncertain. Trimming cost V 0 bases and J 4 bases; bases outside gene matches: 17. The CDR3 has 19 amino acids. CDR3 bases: TGCGCCAGCAGTCAATCTGAAGGGGGCGAACGCGATCCTAGCTATGGCTACACCTTC. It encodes CASSQSEGGERDPSYGYTF.

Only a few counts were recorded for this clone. CDR3 region: CATSSRTGIAGYTF. The CDR3 bases are TGTGCCACCAGCAGTCGGACAGGTATCGCTGGCTACACCTTC. The chain combines TRBV15 with TRBJ1-2; 7 positions agree with TRBD1. The CDR3 is 14 residues long. In germline, CDR1 is LNHNV, CDR2 YYDKDF (reference sequence). J lost 7 bases, V lost 3 bases, and 8 bases had no gene match. The entire variable domain, with the rest obtained from reference TRBV15 and TRBJ1-2, is as follows: DAMVIQNPRYQVTQFGKPVTLSCSQTLNHNVMYWYQQKSSQAPKLLFHYYDKDFNNEADTPDNFQSRRPNTSFCFLDIRSPGLGDTAMYLCATSSRTGIAGYTFGSGTRLTVV.

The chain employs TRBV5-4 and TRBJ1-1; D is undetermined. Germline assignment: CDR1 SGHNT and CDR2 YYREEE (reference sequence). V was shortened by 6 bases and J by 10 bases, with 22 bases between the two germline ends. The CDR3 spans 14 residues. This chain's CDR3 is CASTSFGSGRGAFF. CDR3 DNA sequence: TGTGCCAGCACCTCATTTGGGTCTGGCCGGGGAGCTTTCTTT.